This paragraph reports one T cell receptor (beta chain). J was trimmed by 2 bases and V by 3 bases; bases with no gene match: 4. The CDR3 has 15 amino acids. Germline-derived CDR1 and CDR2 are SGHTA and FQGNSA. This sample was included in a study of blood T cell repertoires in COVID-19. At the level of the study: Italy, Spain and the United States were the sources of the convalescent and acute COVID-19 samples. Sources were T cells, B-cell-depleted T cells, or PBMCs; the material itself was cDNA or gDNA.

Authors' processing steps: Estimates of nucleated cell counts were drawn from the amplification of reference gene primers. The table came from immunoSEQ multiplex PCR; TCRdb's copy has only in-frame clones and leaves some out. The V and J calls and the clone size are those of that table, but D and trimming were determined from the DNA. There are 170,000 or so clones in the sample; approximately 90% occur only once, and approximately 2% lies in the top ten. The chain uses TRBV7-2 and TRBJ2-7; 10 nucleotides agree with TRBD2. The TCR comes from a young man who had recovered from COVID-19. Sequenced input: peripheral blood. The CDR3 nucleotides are TGTGCCAGCAGCTTGGGGACTAGCGCTACCTACGAGCAGTACTTC. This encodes CASSLGTSATYEQYF. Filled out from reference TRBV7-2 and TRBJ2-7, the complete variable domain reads GAGVSQSPSNKVTEKGKDVELRCDPISGHTALYWYRQSLGQGLEFLIYFQGNSAPDKSGLPSDRFSAERTGGSVSTLTIQRTQQEDSAVYLCASSLGTSATYEQYFGPGTRLTVT.